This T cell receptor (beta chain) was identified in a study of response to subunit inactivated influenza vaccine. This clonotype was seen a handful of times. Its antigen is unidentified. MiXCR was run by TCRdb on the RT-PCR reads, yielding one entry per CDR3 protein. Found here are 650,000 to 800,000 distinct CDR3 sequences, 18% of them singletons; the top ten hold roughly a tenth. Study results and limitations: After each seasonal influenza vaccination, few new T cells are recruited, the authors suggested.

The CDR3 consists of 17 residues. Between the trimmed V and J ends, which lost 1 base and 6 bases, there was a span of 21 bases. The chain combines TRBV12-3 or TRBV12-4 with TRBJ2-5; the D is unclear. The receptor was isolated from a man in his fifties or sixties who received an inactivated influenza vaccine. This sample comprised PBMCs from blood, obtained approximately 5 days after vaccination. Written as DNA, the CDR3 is TGTGCCAGCAGTTTAGGGTGGGTAGGACGGAGAGGAAAGACCCAGTACTTC. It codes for CASSLGWVGRRGKTQYF.